These 4 T cell receptor beta chains were sequenced from one sample in a study of identifying expanded T cells in peripheral blood. Data came from immunoSEQ multiplex PCR; TCRdb stores just in-frame clones and leaves some out. The sample lists about 82,000 clones; about 87% were seen once. Sequenced material: blood. The receptors were sampled from a person between 18 and 70 years old in good health.

This clone was counted once. V and J are TRBV4-1 and TRBJ1-2; 9 bases are shared with TRBD1. Germline lookup yields CDR1 MGHRA and CDR2 YSYEKL. This CDR3 has 17 amino acids. Germline trimming cut 2 bases from V and 4 bases from J; bases unmatched to any gene: 11. The CDR3 region is CASSQIQTGGGLYGYTF. The CDR3, as DNA: TGCGCCAGCAGCCAAATACAGACAGGGGGAGGCCTCTATGGCTACACCTTC.

This clone has only a few counts. The chain has TRBV7-2 and TRBJ1-5, with 8 bases that match TRBD1. V trimming: 4 bases; J trimming: 6 bases; junction bases outside the gene matches: 8. Germline V gene data show CDR1 as SGHTA and CDR2 as FQGNSA. The CDR3 consists of 15 residues. Here the CDR3 DNA reads TGTGCCAGCAGCTCAGGGGGCGGTTGGAGTCAGCCCCAGCATTTT. The encoded protein is CASSSGGGWSQPQHF. Using reference TRBV7-2 and TRBJ1-5 for the parts outside the CDR3, the full variable domain is GAGVSQSPSNKVTEKGKDVELRCDPISGHTALYWYRQSLGQGLEFLIYFQGNSAPDKSGLPSDRFSAERTGGSVSTLTIQRTQQEDSAVYLCASSSGGGWSQPQHFGDGTRLSIL.

The CDR3 sequence: CASSQTLGTEAFF. CDR3 sequence (DNA): TGTGCCAGCAGCCAGACACTAGGGACTGAAGCTTTCTTT. The chain recombines TRBV6-5 with TRBJ1-1, with D unclear. This CDR3 has 13 amino acids. V was shortened by 6 bases and J by 5 bases, with 13 bases between the two germline ends. In germline, CDR1 is MNHEY, CDR2 SVGAGI.

The chain is built from TRBV5-1 and TRBJ2-7; 9 bases are a match to TRBD1. CDR3 size: 15 residues. Germline V gives CDR1 SGHRS, CDR2 YFSETQ. V lost 4 bases and J lost 2; bases outside the gene matches: 7. The CDR3 DNA reads TGCGCCAGCAGCCAGGGACAGGGCCCCCCCTACGAGCAGTACTTC. Translation gives CASSQGQGPPYEQYF.